This TCR beta chain was captured in a study of metastatic and nonmetastatic thyroid tumors. Study context: Where malignant and benign thyroid patients were concerned, repertoires were compared across blood and tumor or nodule tissue. Study outcomes and limitations: The reported finding was significantly higher TCR beta diversity in malignant thyroid tumors relative to benign nodules, in blood and tumor.

Comments on this clone: Its antigen remains unknown.

As originally analysed: Across clinicopathological groups, CDR3 differences served as the basis for building a distant-metastasis classifier for papillary thyroid cancer. With MiXCR, TCRdb reprocessed the PCR reads. The V and J calls follow TCRdb's processing rather than the paper's. In the table there are about 13,000 clones, under 30% of which are singletons. No patient received treatment before thyroid surgery. Germline values: CDR1 GTSNPN, CDR2 SVGIG (reference sequence). The length of the CDR3 is 10 residues. V lost 8 bases, J lost 3 bases, and 7 bases lay in between. The sample consisted of blood. This TCR came from a female donor with papillary thyroid cancer or a benign thyroid nodule (not recorded which). Some clones in this sample may be carry-over from other donors' samples. The rearrangement uses TRBV30 and TRBJ1-2; D is unresolved. The CDR3 nucleotides are TGTGCCGCCTGGGACTATGGCTACACCTTC. Translation gives CAAWDYGYTF.